The clone carrying this T cell receptor beta chain came up a few times. Antigen specificity is unknown. This specimen comes from a study of regulatory T cells in long-lasting Graves disease. General study findings and limits: There were preferences for TRBV28, TRBJ1-2 and TRBJ2-5 in persistent disease.

The CDR3 contains 14 residues. Looked up from germline, CDR1 is MNHNS and CDR2 is SASEGT. Trimming pared 2 bases from V and 7 bases from J, leaving 14 bases between. Documented time point: persistent/refractory GD, antithyroid drugs over 5 years with positive TRAb. Making the TCR library involved RNA that had been extracted from PBMCs. Libraries of TCR beta came from iRepertoire HTBI primers plus Arm-PCR of CDR3 regions. Via MiXCR, TCRdb re-called the multiplex PCR reads, giving one row per CDR3 protein. The top ten clones hold about two fifths of a sample with about 660,000 distinct CDR3 sequences, about 32% of them seen once.

The TCR was taken from a female donor with Graves disease. The V gene is TRBV6-1, the J gene TRBJ1-1; TRBD1 might be the D (6 bases). Sequences were derived from peripheral blood mononuclear cells (PBMCs), sampled when the disease was refractory, from a patient treated with antithyroid drugs. The CDR3: CASSEFPGEVEAFF. CDR3 bases: TGTGCCAGCAGTGAATTTCCAGGGGAGGTTGAAGCTTTCTTT.